This TCR beta chain was profiled in a study of CD8 T cells in ankylosing spondylitis (dated 2017 in TCRdb). Concerning the study at large: The study set out to find disease-linked TCR variants by profiling T cell receptor beta repertoires in ankylosing spondylitis patients and healthy donors. The full study cohort comprised 20 to 30 ankylosing spondylitis patients and roughly 110 healthy donors. Peripheral blood was sampled, and synovial fluid was additionally collected from ankylosing spondylitis patients. The paper as a whole reports these results and caveats: According to the report, matched synovial fluid samples from ankylosing spondylitis patients were significantly enriched for the disease-linked clones. A TCR beta motif made up of about eight highly homologous amino acid variants appeared to be characteristic of blood from ankylosing spondylitis patients. Some motif variants were previously reported in synovial fluid and blood of reactive arthritis patients, suggesting common disease-initiation mechanisms. The disease-linked clones showed a CD8+ phenotype and occurred at relatively low frequencies in peripheral blood.

V drops 0 bases and J drops 2 bases, leaving 10 bases in between. CDR3 length: 15 amino acids, cysteine to phenylalanine. Just CDR3 DNA is preserved here, 45 bases in frame from base 1. For CDR1 and CDR2, the germline V gene (reference sequence) lists MNHEY and SMNVEV. Sequencing used an Illumina HiSeq 2500. Quantitative 5'-RACE with molecular barcodes was the method used to prepare the TCR beta libraries. Under the source paper's analysis protocol: A new computational method based on a probabilistic model of VDJ rearrangement was used to identify disease-linked TCR variants. In TCRdb, the public reads were trimmed at Q25 with fastp and aligned with MiXCR, with productive beta chains retained. Records with the same CDR3 protein are collapsed into one entry carrying the most frequent genes and DNA. These V and J calls are TCRdb output, not the study's own analysis. The sample records roughly 440,000 distinct CDR3 sequences, 15% to 20% of which are singletons. The top ten hold 1% of the sample.

This clonotype was seen ten or more times. The antigen it binds to is not known. No base-level quality is on record; no much larger clone is a single base apart. The chain was built from TRBV27 and TRBJ1-1, with a tentative D gene TRBD1 over 5 matching bases. This sequence originates from a male donor with ankylosing spondylitis. The sequencing input was blood, either unsorted or a sorted T cell fraction (not recorded which). The CDR3 corresponds to CASSLSGVPNTEAFF. The bases are TGTGCCAGCAGTTTATCGGGGGTTCCTAACACTGAAGCTTTCTTT.